This T cell receptor beta chain was recovered during a study of technical replicates of blood from a handful of donors. Using immunoSEQ multiplex PCR, the repertoire was profiled, and TCRdb retains in-frame clones only, with some absent. The data show about 82,000 clones, 96% seen once. This CDR3 has 13 amino acids. Germline lookup yields CDR1 MDHEN and CDR2 SYDVKM. V lost 7 bases to trimming and J lost 8 bases, with 17 bases between them. This receptor was obtained from a human donor in good health. J is TRBJ1-2 and V is TRBV28; D uncertain. Input material: T cells isolated from PBMCs. CDR3 sequence reads: CASIGQPYQGYTF. For the CDR3, the DNA is TGTGCCAGCATTGGGCAGCCTTATCAGGGCTACACCTTC.